The 9 T cell receptor beta chains in this list originate from one sample, sequenced in a study of blood T cells in healthy people across ages. A J-beta primer mix and a sample-barcoded 5' primer were used in a second PCR of roughly 7 to 12 cycles. In TCRdb, the 5' RACE reads were re-called with MiXCR into one record per CDR3 protein. This table holds about 1.4 million distinct CDR3 sequences, approximately 63% found once. The sequenced sample was blood. Source of these receptors: a man aged 18 to 35 in good health.

The chain combines TRBV7-2 with TRBJ2-3; 10 bases are shared with TRBD2. The CDR3 has 16 residues. After removal of 5 bases from V and 1 base from J, the junction contained 6 bases not matched to a gene. Germline CDR1 is SGHTA and CDR2 is FQGNSA. The CDR3 nucleotides are TGTGCCAGCAGCCCGCGTACTAGCGGGGGCACAGATACGCAGTATTTT. Its translation: CASSPRTSGGTDTQYF.

The V and J genes are TRBV2 and TRBJ2-1, with D perhaps assigned TRBD1 or TRBD2 (5 bases each). The germline gives CDR1 SNHLY, CDR2 FYNNEI. The ends were cut back, 3 bases at V and 13 bases at J, with 13 bases in the middle. The CDR3 extends over 12 amino acids. DNA for the CDR3: TGTGCCAGCAGTGATCCCTATGGGACCCAGTTCTTC. Protein sequence: CASSDPYGTQFF.

The chain has TRBV20-1 and TRBJ2-7; no definite D call. Germline values: CDR1 DFQATT, CDR2 SNEGSKA (reference sequence). With 3 bases removed from V and 0 bases from J, the gap between germline ends came to 9 bases. CDR3 size: 13 residues. The CDR3 protein is CSARGKSSYEQYF. CDR3 sequence (DNA): TGCAGTGCTAGGGGCAAAAGCTCCTACGAGCAGTACTTC.

This chain connects TRBV7-6 to TRBJ2-3, with TRBD2 matching 16 bases. V gave up 5 bases and J gave up 4 bases; unmatched junction bases: 15. The germline V gene encodes CDR1 SGHVS and CDR2 FNYEAQ. This CDR3 is 20 amino acids long. The CDR3: CASSSGTSGRASSTSDTQYF. For the CDR3, the DNA is TGTGCCAGCAGCAGCGGGACTAGCGGGAGGGCCTCCAGCACCTCAGATACGCAGTATTTT.

CDR3 region: CASSQWSRGDHMSQYF. The CDR3, as DNA: TGCGCCAGCAGCCAATGGAGCAGGGGCGATCATATGTCCCAGTACTTC. The chain links TRBV4-1 to TRBJ2-7; possibly TRBD1 for D (6 bases). The V end lost 2 bases, the J end lost 10 bases, and 24 bases lay between the germline ends. Germline CDR1 reads MGHRA; CDR2 reads YSYEKL. This CDR3 is 16 amino acids long.

This clonotype was detected only a few times. This chain uses TRBV28 with TRBJ2-7; D may be TRBD1 or TRBD2 (5 bases each). The CDR3 runs 13 residues. Germline V gives CDR1 MDHEN, CDR2 SYDVKM. Trimming stripped 8 bases from V and 7 bases from J, with 18 bases between. Here the CDR3 reads CASWPLGTQEQYF. As DNA, the CDR3 is TGTGCCAGCTGGCCCCTCGGGACCCAGGAGCAGTACTTC.

This chain joins TRBV15 and TRBJ1-2, with TRBD1 matching 7 bases. The CDR3 is made up of 17 amino acids. V dropped 0 bases and J dropped 1; count of bases not matched to a gene: 8. Germline V gives CDR1 LNHNV, CDR2 YYDKDF (reference sequence). CDR3 in amino acids: CATSRDLWDSSNYGYTF. The CDR3 DNA reads TGTGCCACCAGCAGAGATCTCTGGGACAGTAGTAACTATGGCTACACCTTC.

V and J are TRBV20-1 and TRBJ2-1; TRBD2 agrees at 8 bases. The CDR3 sequence is 17 residues long. Per the germline V gene, CDR1 is DFQATT and CDR2 is SNEGSKA (reference sequence). The ends lost 0 bases at V and 0 bases at J; junction bases unmatched: 7. CDR3 sequence: CSAREAAGDSSYNEQFF. In DNA, the CDR3 is TGCAGTGCTAGAGAAGCAGCGGGGGATAGCTCCTACAATGAGCAGTTCTTC.

This chain joins TRBV4-1 and TRBJ2-4; D is possibly TRBD1 (6 bases). The DNA end favors TRBJ2-7, so the J call may be wrong. CDR1 MGHRA and CDR2 YSYEKL come from the germline V gene. CDR3 size: 15 residues. CDR3 in DNA: TGCGCCAGCAGCCAAGTTTTAACCAGGGGATACGAGCAGTACTTC. It codes for CASSQVLTRGYEQYF.